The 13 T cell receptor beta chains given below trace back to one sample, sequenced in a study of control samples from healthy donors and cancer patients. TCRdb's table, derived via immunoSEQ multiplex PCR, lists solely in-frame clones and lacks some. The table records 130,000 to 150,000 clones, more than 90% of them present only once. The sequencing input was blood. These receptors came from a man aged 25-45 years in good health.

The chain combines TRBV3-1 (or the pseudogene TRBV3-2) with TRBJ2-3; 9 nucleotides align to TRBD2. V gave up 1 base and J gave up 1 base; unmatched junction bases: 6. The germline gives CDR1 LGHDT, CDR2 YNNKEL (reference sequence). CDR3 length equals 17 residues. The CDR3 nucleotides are TGTGCCAGCAGCCAAGGAGGAAGCGGGGGGCGCACAGATACGCAGTATTTT. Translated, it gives CASSQGGSGGRTDTQYF.

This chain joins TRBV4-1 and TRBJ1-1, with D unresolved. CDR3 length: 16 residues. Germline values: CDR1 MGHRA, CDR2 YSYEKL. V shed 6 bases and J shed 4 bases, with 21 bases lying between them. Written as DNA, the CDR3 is TGCGCCAGCAGTCTTGAAATGGGCCCTCCCAGCACTGAAGCTTTCTTT. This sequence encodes CASSLEMGPPSTEAFF.

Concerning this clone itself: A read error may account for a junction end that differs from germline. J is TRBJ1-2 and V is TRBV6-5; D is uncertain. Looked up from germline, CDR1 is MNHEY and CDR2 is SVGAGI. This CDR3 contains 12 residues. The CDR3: CASIYRGFGYTF. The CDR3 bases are TGTGCCAGCATTTACCGGGGATTTGGCTACACCTTC.

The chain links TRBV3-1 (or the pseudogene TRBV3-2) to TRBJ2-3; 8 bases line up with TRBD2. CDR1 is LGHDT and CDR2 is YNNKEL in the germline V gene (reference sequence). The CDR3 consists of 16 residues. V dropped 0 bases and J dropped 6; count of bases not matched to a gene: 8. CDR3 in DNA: TGTGCCAGCAGCCAAGAACGGGGGGGGTCGTCGGATACGCAGTATTTT. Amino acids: CASSQERGGSSDTQYF.

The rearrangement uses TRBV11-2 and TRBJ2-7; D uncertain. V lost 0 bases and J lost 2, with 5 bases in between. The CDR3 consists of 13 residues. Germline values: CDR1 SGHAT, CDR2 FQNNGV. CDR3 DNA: TGTGCCAGCAGCTTAGATATCACCTACGAGCAGTACTTC. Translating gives CASSLDITYEQYF. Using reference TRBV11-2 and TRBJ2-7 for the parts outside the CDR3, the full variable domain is EAGVAQSPRYKIIEKRQSVAFWCNPISGHATLYWYQQILGQGPKLLIQFQNNGVVDDSQLPKDRFSAERLKGVDSTLKIQPAKLEDSAVYLCASSLDITYEQYFGPGTRLTVT.

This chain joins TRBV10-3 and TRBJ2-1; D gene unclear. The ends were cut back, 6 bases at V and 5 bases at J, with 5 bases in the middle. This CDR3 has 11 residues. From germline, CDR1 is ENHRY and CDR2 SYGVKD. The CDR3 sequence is CAISENNEQFF. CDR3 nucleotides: TGTGCCATCAGCGAAAACAATGAGCAGTTCTTC.

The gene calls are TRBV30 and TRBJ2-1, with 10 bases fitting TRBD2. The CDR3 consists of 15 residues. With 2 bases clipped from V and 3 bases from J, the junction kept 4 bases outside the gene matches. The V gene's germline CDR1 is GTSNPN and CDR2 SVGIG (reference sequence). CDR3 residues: CAWSHVAGGYNEQFF. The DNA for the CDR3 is TGTGCCTGGAGTCATGTAGCGGGGGGCTACAATGAGCAGTTCTTC.

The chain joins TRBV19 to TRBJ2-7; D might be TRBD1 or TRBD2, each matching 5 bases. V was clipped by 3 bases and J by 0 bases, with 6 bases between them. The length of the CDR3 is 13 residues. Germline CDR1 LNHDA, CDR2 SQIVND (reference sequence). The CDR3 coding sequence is TGTGCCAGTAGTATGGGGGACTCCTACGAGCAGTACTTC. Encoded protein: CASSMGDSYEQYF.

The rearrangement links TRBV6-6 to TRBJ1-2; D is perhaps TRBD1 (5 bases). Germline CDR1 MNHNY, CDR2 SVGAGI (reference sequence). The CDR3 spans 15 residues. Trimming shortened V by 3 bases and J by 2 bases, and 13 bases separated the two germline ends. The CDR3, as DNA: TGTGCCAGCAGTTATCCCCAGGGCCAGAACTATGGCTACACCTTC. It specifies CASSYPQGQNYGYTF.

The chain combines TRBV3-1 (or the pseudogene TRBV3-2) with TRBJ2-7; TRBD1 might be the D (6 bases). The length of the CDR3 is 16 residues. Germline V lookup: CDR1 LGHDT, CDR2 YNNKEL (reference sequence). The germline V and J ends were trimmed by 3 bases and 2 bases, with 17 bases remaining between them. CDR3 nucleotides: TGTGCCAGCAGCCAGGGATACAGGGTAGGGACCTACGAGCAGTACTTC. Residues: CASSQGYRVGTYEQYF.

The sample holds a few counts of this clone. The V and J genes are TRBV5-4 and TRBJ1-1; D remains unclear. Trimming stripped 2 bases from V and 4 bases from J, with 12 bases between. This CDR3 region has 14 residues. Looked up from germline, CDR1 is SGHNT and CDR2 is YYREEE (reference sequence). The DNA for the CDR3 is TGTGCCAGCAGCTTTGAAAGGGTAATCACTGAAGCTTTCTTT. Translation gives CASSFERVITEAFF.

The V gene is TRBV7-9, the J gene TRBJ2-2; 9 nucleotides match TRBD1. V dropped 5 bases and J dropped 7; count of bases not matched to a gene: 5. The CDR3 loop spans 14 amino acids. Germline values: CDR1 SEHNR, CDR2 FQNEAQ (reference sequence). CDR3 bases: TGTGCCAGCAGCAGGACAGGGGATAACGGGGAGCTGTTTTTT. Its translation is CASSRTGDNGELFF.

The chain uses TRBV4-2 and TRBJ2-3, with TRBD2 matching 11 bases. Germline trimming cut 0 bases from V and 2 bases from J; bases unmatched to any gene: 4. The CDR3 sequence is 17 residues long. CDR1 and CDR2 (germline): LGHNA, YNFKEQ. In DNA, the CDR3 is TGTGCCAGCAGCCAAGATCCTAGCGGGGGGACCACAGATACGCAGTATTTT. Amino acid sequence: CASSQDPSGGTTDTQYF.